The clone carrying this T cell receptor beta chain showed up just once. Its matching antigen is unknown. The CDR3 loop spans 12 amino acids. Germline CDR1 reads GTSNPN; CDR2 reads SVGIG (reference sequence). Trimming took off 3 bases at V and 7 bases at J, with 12 bases between the two ends. cDNA came from about 0.5 to 1 ug RNA primed by random hexamers. Multiplex PCR with immunoSEQ amplified the TCR beta CDR3 across 54 Vbeta and 13 Jbeta. MiXCR, run by TCRdb on the immunoSEQ multiplex PCR reads, gives a single entry per CDR3 protein. The sample holds a few hundred thousand distinct CDR3 sequences; approximately 85% are singletons and the top ten take under 0.15%. The data were taken from a study of CD8 T cells in Susac syndrome. Findings of the study overall: That the number of individuals in its TCR sequencing and HLA analysis was relatively small was acknowledged by the study.

This sequence joins TRBV30 and TRBJ1-2; D is unclear. Sequencing was carried out using CD8+ T cells from PBMCs. This TCR came from a human donor with multiple sclerosis. The CDR3 nucleotides read TGTGCCTGGAGAACGGCCCCCCCTGGCTACACCTTC. It is translated as CAWRTAPPGYTF.